The sequence of this T cell receptor (beta chain) was determined in a study of T cells after yellow fever vaccination. The length of the CDR3 is 16 residues. Per germline, CDR1 SGHTA and CDR2 FQGNSA. V was pared by 4 bases and J by 9 bases, with 19 bases between. This clonotype was detected a few times. TCRdb re-analysed the 5' RACE reads in MiXCR, keeping a single row per CDR3 protein. The sample contains under 300,000 distinct CDR3 sequences, over 10% of which appear only once. Here the sequenced sample was CD4+ T cells sorted from PBMCs, taken 45 days after the yellow fever booster vaccination. V is TRBV7-2 and J is TRBJ1-6, with D unresolved. This receptor was taken from a man aged 25 to 40 who received the YFV17D yellow fever vaccine. CDR3 loop: CASSSRAVGMGSPLHF. DNA for the CDR3: TGTGCCAGCAGCTCCCGAGCGGTGGGGATGGGTTCACCCCTCCACTTT.